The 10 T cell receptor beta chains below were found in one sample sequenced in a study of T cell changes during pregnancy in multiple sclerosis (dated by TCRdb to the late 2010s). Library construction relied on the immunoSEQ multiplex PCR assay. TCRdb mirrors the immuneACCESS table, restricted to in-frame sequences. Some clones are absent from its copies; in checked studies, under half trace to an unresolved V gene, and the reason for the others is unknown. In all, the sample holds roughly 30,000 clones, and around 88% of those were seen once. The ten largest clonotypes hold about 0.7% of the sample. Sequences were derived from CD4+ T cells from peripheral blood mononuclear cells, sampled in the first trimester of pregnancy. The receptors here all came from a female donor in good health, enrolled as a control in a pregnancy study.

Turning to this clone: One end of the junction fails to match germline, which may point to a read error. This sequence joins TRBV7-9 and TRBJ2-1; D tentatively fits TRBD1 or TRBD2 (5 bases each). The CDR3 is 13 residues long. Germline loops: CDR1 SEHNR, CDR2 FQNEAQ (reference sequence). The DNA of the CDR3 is TGTGCTAGCAGCTTAGGGGAGTACAATGAGCAGTTCTTC. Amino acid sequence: CASSLGEYNEQFF.

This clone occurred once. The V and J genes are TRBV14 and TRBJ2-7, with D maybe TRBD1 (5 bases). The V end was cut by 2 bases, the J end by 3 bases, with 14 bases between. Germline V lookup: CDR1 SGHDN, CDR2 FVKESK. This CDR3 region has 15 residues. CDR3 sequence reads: CASSQSTDSIYEQYF. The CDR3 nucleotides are TGTGCCAGCAGCCAATCTACAGACAGCATCTACGAGCAGTACTTC.

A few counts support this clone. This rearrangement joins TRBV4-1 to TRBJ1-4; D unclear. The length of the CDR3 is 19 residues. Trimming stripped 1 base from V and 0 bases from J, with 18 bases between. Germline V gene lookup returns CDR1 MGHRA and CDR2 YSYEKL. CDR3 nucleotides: TGCGCCAGCAGCCAAGGGAGTTGGTTAGCTCCTGCAACTAATGAAAAACTGTTTTTT. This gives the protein CASSQGSWLAPATNEKLFF.

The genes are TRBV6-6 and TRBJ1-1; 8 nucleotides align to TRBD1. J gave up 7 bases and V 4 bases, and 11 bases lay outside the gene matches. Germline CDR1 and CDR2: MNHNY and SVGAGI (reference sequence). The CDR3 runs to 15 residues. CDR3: CASSSLRTGLLEAFF. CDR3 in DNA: TGTGCCAGCAGTTCTCTCAGGACAGGGTTGCTTGAAGCTTTCTTT.

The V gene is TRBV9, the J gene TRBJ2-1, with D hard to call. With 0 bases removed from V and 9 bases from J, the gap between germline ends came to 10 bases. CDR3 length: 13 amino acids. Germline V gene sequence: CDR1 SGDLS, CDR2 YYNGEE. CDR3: CASSVVEIGEQFF. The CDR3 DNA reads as TGTGCCAGCAGCGTAGTCGAGATCGGTGAGCAGTTCTTC.

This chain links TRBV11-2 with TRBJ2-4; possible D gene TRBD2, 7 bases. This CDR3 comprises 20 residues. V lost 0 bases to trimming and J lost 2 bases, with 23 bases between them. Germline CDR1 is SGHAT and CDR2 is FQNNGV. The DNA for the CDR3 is TGTGCCAGCAGCTTAGAGGTTGGGAGGGGGACTCCTCTTACCAAAAACATTCAGTACTTC. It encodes CASSLEVGRGTPLTKNIQYF.

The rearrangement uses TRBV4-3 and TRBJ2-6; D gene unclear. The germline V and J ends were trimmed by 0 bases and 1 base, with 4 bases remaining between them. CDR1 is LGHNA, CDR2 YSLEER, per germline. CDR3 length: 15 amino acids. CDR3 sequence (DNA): TGCGCCAGCAGCCAAGACTCTTCTGGGGCCAACGTCCTGACTTTC. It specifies CASSQDSSGANVLTF.

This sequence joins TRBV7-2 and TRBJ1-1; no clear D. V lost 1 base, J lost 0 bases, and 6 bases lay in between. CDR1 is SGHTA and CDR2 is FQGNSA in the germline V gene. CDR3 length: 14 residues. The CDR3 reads CASSLDGMNTEAFF. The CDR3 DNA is TGTGCCAGCAGCTTAGACGGTATGAACACTGAAGCTTTCTTT.

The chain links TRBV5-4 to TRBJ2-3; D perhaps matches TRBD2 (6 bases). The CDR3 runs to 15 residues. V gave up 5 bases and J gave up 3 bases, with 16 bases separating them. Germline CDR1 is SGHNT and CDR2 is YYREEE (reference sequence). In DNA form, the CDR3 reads TGTGCCAGCAGTCCGGGGGTATCTTGGACAGATACGCAGTATTTT. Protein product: CASSPGVSWTDTQYF.

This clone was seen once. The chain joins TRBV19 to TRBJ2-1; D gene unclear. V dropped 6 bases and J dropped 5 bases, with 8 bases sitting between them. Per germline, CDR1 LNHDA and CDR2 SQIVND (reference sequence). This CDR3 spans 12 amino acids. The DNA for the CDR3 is TGTGCCAGTAGCCCGACAAACAATGAGCAGTTCTTC. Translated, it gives CASSPTNNEQFF.